The clone carrying this T cell receptor beta chain occurred once. CDR3 length equals 13 residues. The germline V gene has CDR1 LGHNA and CDR2 YSLEER. V was cut by 0 bases and J by 9 bases, with 9 bases left in between. The source of the sample is a study of shared clonotypes between healthy human individuals. About the research overall: Per-donor plates numbered three CD4 naive, three CD4 memory, two CD8 naive and one CD8 memory.

Assay: immunoSEQ multiplex PCR; the TCRdb copy retains only in-frame clones and omits some. The data hold a few million clones, with approximately 94% observed a single time. J is TRBJ1-5 and V is TRBV4-3, with D perhaps TRBD1 (6 bases). Sequencing was done on a sample of naive CD4+ T cells sorted from blood. As to subset: CD45RA+ positively selected. The receptor's source is a man younger than 35 in good health. DNA for the CDR3: TGCGCCAGCAGCCAAGATGGGGGCGGGCCCCAGCATTTT. Amino acid sequence: CASSQDGGGPQHF.